The 20 T cell receptor beta chains reported below all come from one sample, sequenced in a study of blood T cells in healthy people across ages. Together with a sample-barcoded 5' primer, a J-beta primer mix was included in a second PCR lasting roughly 6 to 12 cycles. TCRdb re-derived calls from the 5' RACE reads in MiXCR, one entry per CDR3 protein. This repertoire shows about 640,000 distinct CDR3 sequences, 58% found once; its top ten account for about two fifths. Sequencing used blood. Receptor source: a man in his fifties or sixties in good health.

The chain employs TRBV7-2 and TRBJ1-2; 9 bases align to TRBD1. This CDR3 is 14 amino acids long. With 6 bases clipped from V and 6 bases from J, the junction kept 8 bases outside the gene matches. Germline V gene sequence: CDR1 SGHTA, CDR2 FQGNSA. The CDR3 sequence is CASRPGQGSDGYTF. DNA for the CDR3: TGTGCCAGCAGACCGGGACAGGGATCGGATGGCTACACCTTC.

This clonotype was seen repeatedly, ten times or more. This chain joins TRBV2 and TRBJ2-1, with TRBD2 matching over 8 bases. CDR3 length: 15 residues. Germline V lookup: CDR1 SNHLY, CDR2 FYNNEI. V dropped 0 bases and J dropped 5; count of bases not matched to a gene: 3. The CDR3 DNA is TGTGCCAGCAGTGAAGCCCCAGCGGGGGACAATGAGCAGTTCTTC. It codes for CASSEAPAGDNEQFF.

The chain recombines TRBV20-1 with TRBJ2-3; TRBD1 agrees at 8 bases. The CDR3 is made up of 12 amino acids. V lost 6 bases and J lost 9; bases outside the gene matches: 8. Per germline, CDR1 DFQATT and CDR2 SNEGSKA (reference sequence). CDR3 nucleotides: TGCAGTGCCCAAGGACAGGGCCGAACGCAGTATTTT. Translated, it gives CSAQGQGRTQYF.

The sample holds many counts of this clonotype. The chain carries TRBV18 and TRBJ2-5; 11 bases are a match to TRBD2. Germline assignment: CDR1 KGHSH and CDR2 LQKENI. J lost 3 bases, V lost 0 bases, and 0 bases had no gene match. CDR3 length: 15 amino acids. The CDR3 DNA follows: TGTGCCAGCTCACCACCGGGACTAGCGGAAGAGACCCAGTACTTC. It encodes CASSPPGLAEETQYF.

V and J are TRBV25-1 and TRBJ2-7; TRBD1 agrees at 9 bases. The CDR3 runs 13 residues. CDR1 is MGHDK, CDR2 SYGVNS, per germline. V lost 8 bases and J lost 3; bases outside the gene matches: 5. CDR3 in DNA: TGTGCCAGCTCTGGGACAGGGCACTACGAGCAGTACTTC. The encoded protein is CASSGTGHYEQYF.

The chain recombines TRBV4-1 with TRBJ1-4; TRBD1 aligns across 8 bases. Germline values: CDR1 MGHRA, CDR2 YSYEKL. This CDR3 spans 15 amino acids. The trim removed 5 bases at V and 3 bases at J, leaving 5 bases unmatched. This CDR3 is CASSETGGPNEKLFF. The DNA for the CDR3 is TGCGCCAGCAGCGAAACAGGGGGGCCTAATGAAAAACTGTTTTTT.

The chain couples TRBV29-1 to TRBJ1-1, with D unresolved. The ends were cut back, 7 bases at V and 4 bases at J, with 10 bases in the middle. This CDR3 spans 11 amino acids. Germline V gene lookup returns CDR1 SQVTM and CDR2 ANQGSEA. The CDR3 sequence: CSADLGTEAFF. The CDR3 DNA reads TGCAGCGCTGATTTGGGCACTGAAGCTTTCTTT.

This sequence joins TRBV5-4 and TRBJ1-6; D may be TRBD1 (6 bases). The germline V and J ends were trimmed by 4 bases and 5 bases, with 13 bases remaining between them. Germline V gene sequence: CDR1 SGHNT, CDR2 YYREEE (reference sequence). This CDR3 is built from 15 residues. The CDR3 DNA sequence: TGTGCCAGCAGCCAGGGTAACAGGGATAATTCACCCCTCCACTTT. As protein: CASSQGNRDNSPLHF.

The chain joins TRBV20-1 to TRBJ2-7; D is unclear. The CDR3 is made up of 16 amino acids. With 0 bases removed from V and 0 bases from J, the gap between germline ends came to 15 bases. Germline lookup yields CDR1 DFQATT and CDR2 SNEGSKA (reference sequence). In DNA, the CDR3 is TGCAGTGCTAGAGATTCCCAGGCCCCAGACTCCTACGAGCAGTACTTC. Protein sequence: CSARDSQAPDSYEQYF.

This clonotype was detected a few times. This rearrangement joins TRBV20-1 to TRBJ2-4; tentative D call: TRBD2 (5 bases). V lost 5 bases and J lost 0, with 8 bases in between. Per the germline V gene, CDR1 is DFQATT and CDR2 is SNEGSKA (reference sequence). This CDR3 is built from 13 residues. CDR3 DNA sequence: TGCAGTGCTCCGGGGATAGCCAAAAACATTCAGTACTTC. Protein product: CSAPGIAKNIQYF.

The rearrangement uses TRBV20-1 and TRBJ2-3; D tentatively fits TRBD1 or TRBD2 (5 bases each). The CDR3 runs 13 residues. The germline V gene encodes CDR1 DFQATT and CDR2 SNEGSKA (reference sequence). Trimming removed 5 bases at V and 2 bases at J, with 11 bases between. The CDR3 loop is CSAPGTSTDTQYF. The CDR3 DNA is TGCAGTGCTCCTGGGACCTCCACAGATACGCAGTATTTT.

The chain's CDR3 is CSVEEQGVDYGYTF. CDR3 coding DNA: TGCAGCGTTGAAGAACAGGGAGTAGACTATGGCTACACCTTC. The chain carries TRBV29-1 and TRBJ1-2, with D perhaps matching TRBD1 (6 bases). The CDR3 covers 14 residues. The germline CDR1 and CDR2 sequences are SQVTM and ANQGSEA. Trimming cost V 0 bases and J 3 bases, with 11 bases left between them. The whole variable domain, filled in from reference TRBV29-1 and TRBJ1-2, reads SAVISQKPSRDICQRGTSLTIQCQVDSQVTMMFWYRQQPGQSLTLIATANQGSEATYESGFVIDKFPISRPNLTFSTLTVSNMSPEDSSIYLCSVEEQGVDYGYTFGSGTRLTVV.

This clonotype was recorded many times. The chain is built from TRBV28 and TRBJ1-5, with 7 bases that match TRBD1. CDR3 size: 14 residues. V lost 5 bases to trimming and J lost 6 bases; unmatched junction nucleotides: 7. Germline CDR1 MDHEN, CDR2 SYDVKM. In nucleotides, the CDR3 is TGTGCCAGCAGTGCACCGGGACAGCGTCAGCCCCAGCATTTT. This translates into CASSAPGQRQPQHF. Based on the CDR3 plus reference TRBV28 and TRBJ1-5, the full variable domain is DVKVTQSSRYLVKRTGEKVFLECVQDMDHENMFWYRQDPGLGLRLIYFSYDVKMKEKGDIPEGYSVSREKKERFSLILESASTNQTSMYLCASSAPGQRQPQHFGDGTRLSIL.

The chain recombines TRBV5-1 with TRBJ2-3, with D uncertain. V lost 4 bases, J lost 0 bases, and 15 bases lay in between. The V gene's germline CDR1 is SGHRS and CDR2 YFSETQ. CDR3 length: 16 residues. DNA of the CDR3: TGCGCCAGCAGCCTGGAAGGGTCGCATAGCACAGATACGCAGTATTTT. Amino acid sequence: CASSLEGSHSTDTQYF.

This clonotype was seen just once. The chain is built from TRBV4-1 and TRBJ2-6; possibly TRBD2 for D (5 bases). The CDR3 covers 16 residues. Germline V gene sequence: CDR1 MGHRA, CDR2 YSYEKL. With 1 base removed from V and 0 bases from J, the gap between germline ends came to 7 bases. The CDR3 reads CASSQGAGSGANVLTF. The DNA for the CDR3 is TGCGCCAGCAGCCAAGGGGCGGGCTCTGGGGCCAACGTCCTGACTTTC.

This chain connects TRBV29-1 to TRBJ2-5, with D perhaps matching TRBD2 (6 bases). The length of the CDR3 is 11 residues. Trimming stripped 8 bases from V and 1 base from J, with 8 bases between. Germline CDR1 and CDR2: SQVTM and ANQGSEA. DNA of the CDR3: TGCAGCATCGGGGGCCAAGAGACCCAGTACTTC. Translation gives CSIGGQETQYF.

This clonotype was observed a few times. The chain uses TRBV20-1 and TRBJ2-5, with 12 bases identical to TRBD1. Germline V gives CDR1 DFQATT, CDR2 SNEGSKA (reference sequence). Germline trimming cut 6 bases from V and 4 bases from J; bases unmatched to any gene: 6. This CDR3 is 14 amino acids long. Here the CDR3 reads CSAHGTGGPETQYF. In nucleotides, the CDR3 is TGCAGTGCACACGGGACAGGGGGCCCAGAGACCCAGTACTTC.

Turning to this clonotype: The junction departs from germline at one end; a sequencing error may be responsible. This chain uses TRBV25-1 with TRBJ2-7; D gene ambiguous. Germline assignment: CDR1 MGHDK and CDR2 SYGVNS. This CDR3 comprises 14 residues. The DNA for the CDR3 is TGTGCCAGCAGTGGGGCAGGACCCCTCTACGAGCGGTACTTC. This encodes CASSGAGPLYERYF.

The chain joins TRBV5-1 to TRBJ2-5, with 9 bases matching TRBD1. The CDR3 loop spans 16 amino acids. CDR1 and CDR2 (germline): SGHRS, YFSETQ. The V and J ends lost 3 bases and 11 bases, in that order; junction bases with no gene match: 17. The chain's CDR3 is CASSWDRDPPRDEQYF. In DNA form, the CDR3 reads TGCGCCAGCAGCTGGGACAGGGACCCTCCACGCGATGAGCAGTACTTC.

This clonotype showed up just once. The chain joins TRBV3-1 to TRBJ1-2; D is perhaps TRBD1 (5 bases). The length of the CDR3 is 15 residues. Per the germline V gene, CDR1 is LGHDT and CDR2 is YNNKEL (reference sequence). The V end was cut by 5 bases, the J end by 3 bases, with 16 bases between. CDR3 residues: CASSFGRDGDYGYTF. The CDR3 coding sequence is TGTGCCAGCAGCTTTGGACGGGACGGGGACTATGGCTACACCTTC.